This TCR beta chain was sequenced during a study of T cell responses to AZD1222 COVID-19 vaccine. Profiling relied on immunoSEQ multiplex PCR, and the TCRdb table lists in-frame clones only, not all of them. The table has 150,000 or so clones, roughly 92% seen once; the top ten hold around 3.5%. V lost 0 bases to trimming and J lost 7 bases, with 19 bases between them. CDR1 MNHEY and CDR2 SVGAGI come from the germline V gene. The CDR3 sequence is 16 residues long. The clonotype was recovered from an adult who received the AZD1222 COVID-19 vaccine. The chain combines TRBV6-5 with TRBJ2-7, with D perhaps TRBD1 (7 bases). The source material was peripheral blood, sampled 28 days after the second AZD1222 dose. The DNA of the CDR3 is TGTGCCAGCAGTTACTCGTCGGGGGAGACAGGGTTTGAGCAGTACTTC. This translates into CASSYSSGETGFEQYF.